A single sample gave rise to the 9 T cell receptor beta chains below, sequenced in a study of a mutant IDH1 vaccine in newly diagnosed glioma. Time point denoted: week 5, during vaccination. The study gave 300 ug of mutant IDH1 20-mer peptide per vaccine dose, with topical imiquimod. Clones were read by immunoSEQ multiplex PCR, and TCRdb kept only the in-frame ones, dropping some. The sample includes 30,000 to 45,000 clones, around 82% of them seen just once. For these TCRs, the target antigens are not known. The material sequenced was PBMCs, taken from a glioma patient whose treatment included an IDH1 peptide vaccine. The source is a man aged 40-49 years with glioma.

The V gene is TRBV2, the J gene TRBJ1-5; D is ambiguous. Trimming removed 8 bases from V and 4 bases from J, with 15 bases in between. Looked up from germline, CDR1 is SNHLY and CDR2 is FYNNEI. There are 14 residues in the CDR3. DNA for the CDR3: TGTGCCAGCGGACGAGGGTTCGAGAATCAGCCCCAGCATTTT. This encodes CASGRGFENQPQHF. Supplemented by reference TRBV2 and TRBJ1-5, the full variable domain reads EPEVTQTPSHQVTQMGQEVILRCVPISNHLYFYWYRQILGQKVEFLVSFYNNEISEKSEIFDDQFSVERPDGSNFTLKIRSTKLEDSAMYFCASGRGFENQPQHFGDGTRLSIL.

The rearrangement links TRBV19 to TRBJ2-6; perhaps TRBD1 as D (6 bases). The V and J ends lost 0 bases and 13 bases respectively, with 13 bases between them. The length of the CDR3 is 14 residues. The germline V gene encodes CDR1 LNHDA and CDR2 SQIVND (reference sequence). The CDR3 nucleotides read TGTGCCAGTAGTATAGATCTGGGACAAGGAGTCCTGACTTTC. Protein product: CASSIDLGQGVLTF.

The J gene is TRBJ1-2, the V gene TRBV11-2; no firm D call. The CDR3 spans 12 residues. V gave up 0 bases and J gave up 14 bases, with 13 bases separating them. Germline assignment: CDR1 SGHAT and CDR2 FQNNGV. The CDR3 nucleotides read TGTGCCAGCAGCTTAGACACGCCCGGCCCTACCTTC. Translating gives CASSLDTPGPTF.

This chain connects TRBV6-1 to TRBJ2-7; the D gene is possibly TRBD1 (8 bases). V was pared by 4 bases and J by 4 bases, with 17 bases between. CDR1 and CDR2 (germline): MNHNS, SASEGT. This CDR3 has 15 amino acids. CDR3 in amino acids: CASSGQGSGAYEQYF. The DNA for the CDR3 is TGTGCCAGCAGTGGACAGGGGAGCGGGGCTTACGAGCAGTACTTC.

The V call is TRBV7-9, the J call TRBJ1-1; unclear D gene. Germline V gene sequence: CDR1 SEHNR, CDR2 FQNEAQ (reference sequence). V shed 1 base and J shed 0 bases, with 9 bases lying between them. The CDR3 is made up of 15 amino acids. CDR3: CASSLGLFMNTEAFF. CDR3 bases: TGTGCCAGCAGCTTAGGACTATTCATGAACACTGAAGCTTTCTTT.

This chain connects TRBV6-5 to TRBJ1-1; D remains ambiguous. This CDR3 is 16 amino acids long. V was clipped by 0 bases and J by 4 bases, with 15 bases between them. Germline values: CDR1 MNHEY, CDR2 SVGAGI. CDR3 bases: TGTGCCAGCAGTTACTCGGGCCGACCAAAGGGCACTGAAGCTTTCTTT. This codes for CASSYSGRPKGTEAFF.

The J gene is TRBJ1-2, the V gene TRBV7-9; D might be TRBD1 (5 bases). Trimming left V 4 bases short and J 6 bases short, with 12 bases between. This CDR3 region has 13 residues. CDR1 is SEHNR, CDR2 FQNEAQ, per germline (reference sequence). The CDR3 loop reads CASSSAGGDGYTF. The CDR3 DNA reads TGTGCCAGCAGCTCAGCTGGGGGGGATGGCTACACCTTC.

This clone was seen a few times. The V and J genes are TRBV6-6 and TRBJ1-1, with D tentatively TRBD1 (6 bases). The CDR3 extends over 12 amino acids. Germline CDR1 reads MNHNY; CDR2 reads SVGAGI (reference sequence). Trimming pared 6 bases from V and 5 bases from J, leaving 10 bases between. The CDR3, as DNA: TGTGCCAGCAGAGGGGGTGAAACTGAAGCTTTCTTT. Translating it yields CASRGGETEAFF.

The chain couples TRBV9 to TRBJ2-1; 10 bases fit TRBD2. This CDR3 is 19 amino acids long. Germline values: CDR1 SGDLS, CDR2 YYNGEE. Trimming took 0 bases from V and 0 from J; bases not matched to a gene: 9. Written as DNA, the CDR3 is TGTGCCAGCAGCGTAGTCCCCACTAGCGGGGTGAGCTCCTACAATGAGCAGTTCTTC. Translation: CASSVVPTSGVSSYNEQFF.